Sequencing of this TCR beta chain was carried out in a study of T cell responses to AZD1222 COVID-19 vaccine. TCRdb keeps only in-frame clones here, not all; method: immunoSEQ multiplex PCR. The sample holds about 92,000 clones, 80% to 90% seen once. Between the trimmed V and J ends, which lost 0 bases and 9 bases, there was a span of 21 bases. This CDR3 is 17 amino acids long. Findings and caveats of the study: Nearly half of spike-specific TCRs reportedly go after variant regions that carry no mutations. White British donors predominated, females outnumbered males, and clonal diversity was possibly underestimated. Spike regions recognized by vaccine-associated CD4 TCRs spanned the protein, led by 160-218 and 743-854.

Worth noting for this clone: Its specificity is not known.

The clonotype originates from an adult in good health. The V gene is TRBV23-1, the J gene TRBJ2-1; D is uncertain. TRBV23-1 falls under the ORF class, with uncertain function. Specimen: peripheral blood, collected on day 0 of AZD1222 vaccination. CDR3 bases: TGCGCCAGCAGTCAATCGTGTGATAGGGAAAGGCGGAGTGAGCAGTTCTTC. This codes for CASSQSCDRERRSEQFF.